A selection of T cell receptor beta chains follows, all from one sample in a study of blood T cells in healthy people across ages. In TCRdb, the 5' RACE reads were re-called with MiXCR into one record per CDR3 protein. The sample lists hundreds of thousands of distinct CDR3 sequences, more than 50% occurring once. The sample taken for sequencing was blood. The receptors were sampled from a middle-aged man in good health. The CDR3 runs from the conserved cysteine through the conserved F or W. The D gene is left open where the match is weak. Not every row has a clone size; where given, it reads once, few, many or a size class.

J,V,size,D,DNA,CDR3
TRBJ2-5,TRBV25-1,few,NA,TGTGCCAGCATTGGGCAGGCGGAGACCCAGTACTTC,CASIGQAETQYF
TRBJ2-7,TRBV7-2,NA,TRBD1,TGTGCCAGCAGTGCCGACAGGGGAGGCTCCTACGAGCAGTACTTC,CASSADRGGSYEQYF
TRBJ2-1,TRBV27,NA,TRBD2,TGTGCCAGCAGTCTCTACGGACTAGCGGGGGCGGATGAGCAGTTCTTC,CASSLYGLAGADEQFF
TRBJ2-5,TRBV30,NA,TRBD1,TGTGCCTGGAGTAGCCAGGGGGCCGGTGAGACCCAGTACTTC,CAWSSQGAGETQYF
TRBJ2-5,TRBV28,NA,TRBD1,TGTGCCAGCAGCCGCCCGACAGGGGTGGGGCTAGCGACCCAGTACTTC,CASSRPTGVGLATQYF
TRBJ2-5,TRBV3-1,NA,TRBD2,TGTGCCAGCAGTCCCCCTCGCCTAGGACTAGACTTGGAGACCCAGTACTTC,CASSPPRLGLDLETQYF
TRBJ2-1,TRBV5-1,NA,TRBD1,TGCGCCAGCAGCTCCTCCGGGACAGGGGGCTATGAGCAGTTCTTC,CASSSSGTGGYEQFF
TRBJ2-7,TRBV12-3/TRBV12-4,few,NA,TGTGCCAGCACCCTTATAGGGACATCCTACGAGCAGTACTTC,CASTLIGTSYEQYF
TRBJ2-5,TRBV6-5,few,NA,TGTGCCAGCAGTTACTCCACAGGGAAAACCCTGGGGACCCAGTACTTC,CASSYSTGKTLGTQYF
TRBJ2-1,TRBV9,NA,NA,TGTGCCAGCAGCGTACGGCCCTCGGGTTACAATGAGCAGTTCTTC,CASSVRPSGYNEQFF
TRBJ2-6,TRBV5-4,NA,TRBD1,TGTGCCAGCACCTCGGGACAGGGCAGCTTGGGGGCCAACGTCCTGACTTTC,CASTSGQGSLGANVLTF
TRBJ2-7,TRBV25-1,few,TRBD1,TGTGCCAGCAGTGAACCCGGGACAGGCTACGAGCAGTACTTC,CASSEPGTGYEQYF
TRBJ2-7,TRBV5-5,once,TRBD1,TGTGCCAGCAGCCGTGGACAGGGATCGAGCGAGCAGTACTTC,CASSRGQGSSEQYF
TRBJ2-5,TRBV6-5,few,NA,TGTGCCAGCAGGGACGGGCCGTGGGGGGAGACCCAGTACTTC,CASRDGPWGETQYF
TRBJ1-2,TRBV12-3/TRBV12-4,few,NA,TGTGCCAGCAGTCTCCGGGAGCAGGGTTATGGCTACACCTTC,CASSLREQGYGYTF
TRBJ2-6,TRBV15,once,NA,TGTGCCACCAGCAGAGATCGTTTAAGGGTCTCTGGGGCCAACGTCCTGACTTTC,CATSRDRLRVSGANVLTF
TRBJ1-2,TRBV9,NA,TRBD1,TGTGCCAGCAGCTCAAATGCAGGGGGCCGGGAGGACTATGGCTACACCTTC,CASSSNAGGREDYGYTF
TRBJ1-1,TRBV6-2/TRBV6-3,NA,NA,TGTGCCAGCAAAACAGGCCTAATCAACACTGAAGCTTTCTTT,CASKTGLINTEAFF
TRBJ2-7,TRBV7-9,few,TRBD1,TGTGCCAGCAGCTTATTCGGGGGAAGTAGGGGACAGGGGGCCCACGAGCAGTACTTC,CASSLFGGSRGQGAHEQYF